This T cell receptor beta chain appears in the sequencing data of a study of beta chain features in type 1 diabetes. In the study overall: Sorted cells examined across all samples numbered approximately 100 million. Findings and limits, study-wide: TCRB CDR3s from Type 1 diabetes patients were moderately but significantly shorter in all four CD4+ subsets. Relative to healthy donors, patients appeared to have naive, central memory and Treg TCRB repertoires that were more similar.

Expressed TCRB transcripts were sequenced because the entire RNA isolate underwent reverse transcription. Using immunoSEQ multiplex PCR, the repertoire was profiled, and TCRdb retains in-frame clones only, with some absent. Of around 41,000 clones listed, 60% to 75% are singletons. As for this clone: The target antigen is unknown.

This receptor was obtained from a man aged 30-40 years with type 1 diabetes. Some clones in this sample may be carry-over from other donors' samples. The sequenced sample was Tregs from blood.

CDR3 in amino acids: CASSINQGGEAFF. The CDR3 bases are TGTGCCAGTAGTATAAATCAGGGGGGAGAAGCTTTCTTT. The gene calls are TRBV19 and TRBJ1-1; 7 bases are a match to TRBD1. This CDR3 has 13 amino acids. In germline, CDR1 is LNHDA, CDR2 SQIVND (reference sequence). Trimming cost V 2 bases and J 8 bases; bases outside gene matches: 5. Filled out from reference TRBV19 and TRBJ1-1, the complete variable domain reads DGGITQSPKYLFRKEGQNVTLSCEQNLNHDAMYWYRQDPGQGLRLIYYSQIVNDFQKGDIAEGYSVSREKKESFPLTVTSAQKNPTAFYLCASSINQGGEAFFGQGTRLTVV.